This T cell receptor (beta chain) was captured by sequencing in a study of T cells in Graves' hyperthyroidism and ophthalmopathy. Points from the study as a whole: Expanded thyroid clonotypes (above 0.001) were mostly also found in blood.

CDR3 size: 15 residues. The trim removed 2 bases at V and 1 base at J, leaving 3 bases unmatched. In germline, CDR1 is MNHNY, CDR2 SVGAGI (reference sequence). Regions amplified from RNA transcripts were the TCR beta CDR3 regions. With the HTBI primer set, the TCR CDR3 went through a first round of RT-PCR. MiXCR, applied by TCRdb to the multiplex PCR reads, yields one record per CDR3 protein. The repertoire includes 500,000 to 600,000 distinct CDR3 sequences, 15% to 20% of them detected once, and 15% to 20% sits in the top ten. This clonotype was seen more than once but under ten times. Its target is unknown.

The sequenced material came from blood. The receptor's source is a woman younger than 35 with Graves' hyperthyroidism. The chain is built from TRBV6-6 and TRBJ2-3; 7 bases are shared with TRBD2. The CDR3 spells CASSYILAGTDTQYF. The CDR3, as DNA: TGTGCCAGCAGTTACATTCTAGCGGGCACAGATACGCAGTATTTT.